These T cell receptor beta chains were read from a single sample in a study of identical twins. TCRdb reanalysed the 5' RACE reads using MiXCR and keeps one entry per CDR3 protein. In the table there are under 1 million distinct CDR3 sequences, around 12% of which are singletons. The same data also contributed to another study, on yellow fever vaccine responses in identical twins.

Sequencing input: PBMCs. These receptors originate from a woman aged 18-30 years in good health. CDR3s include the opening cysteine and the closing phenylalanine or tryptophan. D genes are given only for firm matches. Rows may omit the clone size; those that give it use once, few, many or a size class.

CDR3,DNA,J,D,size,V
CAISPGQGNNQPQHF,TGTGCCATCAGTCCTGGACAGGGCAACAATCAGCCCCAGCATTTT,TRBJ1-5,TRBD1,-,TRBV10-3
CSAKQGWAYQETQYF,TGCAGTGCAAAACAGGGGTGGGCGTACCAAGAGACCCAGTACTTC,TRBJ2-5,TRBD1,few,TRBV20-1
CASSSRVSSSPLHF,TGTGCCAGCTCAAGCAGGGTATCGAGTTCACCCCTCCACTTT,TRBJ1-6,-,few,TRBV6-1
CASNLQGIINYGYTF,TGTGCCAGCAACTTACAGGGCATTATAAACTATGGCTACACCTTC,TRBJ1-2,-,-,TRBV5-5
CASSLAGLVFDEQFF,TGTGCCAGCAGCTTAGCGGGCCTCGTCTTCGATGAGCAGTTCTTC,TRBJ2-1,TRBD2,many,TRBV12-3/TRBV12-4
CASRRSQGAGTDTQYF,TGTGCCAGCAGACGGAGTCAGGGGGCGGGCACAGATACGCAGTATTTT,TRBJ2-3,TRBD1,-,TRBV6-1
CASSLRTSGIGEQYF,TGTGCCAGCAGTTTGCGGACTAGCGGAATAGGCGAGCAGTACTTC,TRBJ2-7,TRBD2,-,TRBV12-3/TRBV12-4
CASSFLGGPRGDVGYGYTF,TGTGCCAGCAGTTTTTTGGGGGGGCCCAGGGGGGATGTCGGCTATGGCTACACCTTC,TRBJ1-2,TRBD1,few,TRBV27
CSARGQGSEGSYTF,TGCAGTGCTAGAGGACAGGGGTCTGAGGGTAGCTACACCTTC,TRBJ1-2,TRBD1,few,TRBV20-1
CASSLGPLSPQHF,TGCGCCAGCAGCTTGGGCCCCCTCTCGCCCCAGCATTTT,TRBJ1-5,-,few,TRBV5-1
CAIMGGGTSTDTQYF,TGTGCCATCATGGGCGGGGGTACTAGCACAGATACGCAGTATTTT,TRBJ2-3,TRBD2,few,TRBV10-3
CASRLRGTGKDTGELFF,TGTGCCAGCAGGTTAAGGGGCACAGGAAAGGACACCGGGGAGCTGTTTTTT,TRBJ2-2,-,few,TRBV7-9
CASSPEVAGVDEQFF,TGTGCCAGCAGTCCTGAGGTAGCGGGAGTAGATGAGCAGTTCTTC,TRBJ2-1,TRBD2,few,TRBV6-1
CASSPGVRWEKLFF,TGTGCCAGCAGCCCGGGGGTACGTTGGGAAAAACTGTTTTTT,TRBJ1-4,-,-,TRBV7-9
CATSDQTGGNQPQHF,TGTGCCACCAGTGATCAGACAGGGGGGAATCAGCCCCAGCATTTT,TRBJ1-5,TRBD1,few,TRBV24-1
CASRYGGDETQYF,TGTGCCAGCAGATACGGAGGCGATGAGACCCAGTACTTC,TRBJ2-5,-,-,TRBV11-2
CASSQTGRLAGGLATGELFF,TGCGCCAGCAGCCAGACCGGAAGACTAGCGGGGGGGCTCGCCACCGGGGAGCTGTTTTTT,TRBJ2-2,TRBD2,few,TRBV4-1
CASRKIAGLSYNEQFF,TGTGCCAGCAGGAAAATAGCGGGATTATCCTACAATGAGCAGTTCTTC,TRBJ2-1,TRBD2,few,TRBV11-2
CASSPQGAEVEQFF,TGCGCCAGCAGCCCCCAGGGGGCCGAGGTGGAGCAGTTCTTC,TRBJ2-1,TRBD1,-,TRBV5-1
CASTTGHQSYNEQFF,TGTGCCAGCACCACGGGACACCAATCCTACAATGAGCAGTTCTTC,TRBJ2-1,-,few,TRBV9
CASSYSDRVVSEQYF,TGTGCCAGCAGTTACTCGGACAGGGTGGTAAGCGAGCAGTACTTC,TRBJ2-7,TRBD1,few,TRBV6-5
CASSFTRGSGQPQHF,TGTGCCAGCAGTTTCACCAGGGGAAGCGGTCAGCCCCAGCATTTT,TRBJ1-5,-,-,TRBV12-3/TRBV12-4
CASSLAGVEEEQFF,TGTGCCAGCAGCTTAGCGGGAGTGGAAGAAGAGCAGTTCTTC,TRBJ2-1,TRBD2,-,TRBV7-3
CASSRTSGENYEQYF,TGTGCCAGCAGCCGCACTAGCGGGGAGAACTACGAGCAGTACTTC,TRBJ2-7,TRBD2,few,TRBV27
CASSQDLLAVYEQYF,TGTGCCAGCAGCCAAGATTTGCTAGCGGTTTACGAGCAGTACTTC,TRBJ2-7,TRBD2,-,TRBV3-1
CAISETGGGSSGRYEQYF,TGTGCCATCAGTGAGACAGGGGGCGGTTCTAGCGGGAGATACGAGCAGTACTTC,TRBJ2-7,-,-,TRBV10-3
CASSPPSGVYEQYF,TGTGCCAGCAGTCCCCCGAGCGGGGTCTACGAGCAGTACTTC,TRBJ2-7,TRBD2,many,TRBV12-3/TRBV12-4
CATSRDRTGSTFKF,TGTGCCACCAGCAGAGACCGGACAGGATCCACGTTCAAGTTC,TRBJ2-7,TRBD1,-,TRBV15
CASTVTYEQYF,TGTGCCAGCACAGTGACCTACGAGCAGTACTTC,TRBJ2-7,-,-,TRBV2
CAISPGTSGRATKNIQYF,TGTGCCATCAGTCCGGGGACTAGCGGGAGGGCCACCAAAAACATTCAGTACTTC,TRBJ2-4,TRBD2,-,TRBV3-1
CASSLVGFSYEQYF,TGCGCCAGCAGCTTGGTGGGTTTCTCCTACGAGCAGTACTTC,TRBJ2-7,-,few,TRBV5-1
CASSYWDRAQGETQYF,TGTGCCAGCAGTTACTGGGACAGGGCGCAGGGGGAGACCCAGTACTTC,TRBJ2-5,TRBD1,-,TRBV6-2/TRBV6-3
CASSIPVSYEQYF,TGTGCCAGTAGTATTCCGGTCTCCTACGAGCAGTACTTC,TRBJ2-7,-,few,TRBV19
CASSSGTYTQYF,TGTGCCAGCAGCTCCGGTACTTATACGCAGTATTTT,TRBJ2-3,-,-,TRBV7-6
CASSPEVGAGNTIYF,TGTGCCAGCAGCCCCGAGGTGGGCGCTGGAAACACCATATATTTT,TRBJ1-3,-,few,TRBV7-9
CASSSTRQASNQPQHF,TGTGCCAGCAGCTCCACGCGGCAGGCCAGCAATCAGCCCCAGCATTTT,TRBJ1-5,-,-,TRBV7-7
CASSQESGRAEAFF,TGTGCCAGCAGCCAAGAATCGGGGAGGGCTGAAGCTTTCTTT,TRBJ1-1,-,-,TRBV4-2
CASSLSPGLVLVTQYF,TGTGCCAGCAGTTTATCACCGGGACTAGTTCTGGTGACCCAGTACTTC,TRBJ2-5,TRBD2,-,TRBV28
CASSQRQGSDEQYF,TGTGCCAGCTCGCAAAGACAGGGCTCCGACGAGCAGTACTTC,TRBJ2-7,TRBD1,-,TRBV2